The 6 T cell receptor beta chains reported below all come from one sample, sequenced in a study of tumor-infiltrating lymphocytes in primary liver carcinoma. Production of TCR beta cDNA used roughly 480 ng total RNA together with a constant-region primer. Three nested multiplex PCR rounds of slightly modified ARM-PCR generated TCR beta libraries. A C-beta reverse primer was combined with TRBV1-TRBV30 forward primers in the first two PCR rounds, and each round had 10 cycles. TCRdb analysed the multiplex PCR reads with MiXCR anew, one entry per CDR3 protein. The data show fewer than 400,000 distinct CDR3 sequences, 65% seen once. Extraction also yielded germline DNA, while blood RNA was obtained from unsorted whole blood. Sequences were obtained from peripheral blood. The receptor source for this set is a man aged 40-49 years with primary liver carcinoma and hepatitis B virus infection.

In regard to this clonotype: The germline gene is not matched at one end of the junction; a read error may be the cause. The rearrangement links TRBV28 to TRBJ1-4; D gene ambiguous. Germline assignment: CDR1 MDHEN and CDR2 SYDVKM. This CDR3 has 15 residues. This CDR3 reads CASRAPGATNEKPFF. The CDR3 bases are TGTGCCAGCAGGGCCCCGGGCGCAACTAATGAAAAACCGTTTTTT.

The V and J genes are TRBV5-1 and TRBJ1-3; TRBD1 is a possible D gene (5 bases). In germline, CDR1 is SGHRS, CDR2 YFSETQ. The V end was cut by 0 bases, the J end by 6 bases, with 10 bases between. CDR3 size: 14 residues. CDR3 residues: CASSLGGAPNTIYF. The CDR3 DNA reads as TGCGCCAGCAGCTTGGGCGGGGCTCCAAACACCATATATTTT.

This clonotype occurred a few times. CDR3 in amino acids: CASSGWGGAGGDSEQFF. The DNA for the CDR3 is TGTGCCAGCAGCGGGTGGGGGGGCGCGGGAGGAGATTCCGAGCAGTTCTTC. The genes are TRBV6-5 and TRBJ2-1, with 8 bases fitting TRBD2. This CDR3 is built from 17 residues. Trimming at V came to 6 bases and at J to 10 bases, leaving 20 bases not matched to a gene. Germline lookup yields CDR1 MNHEY and CDR2 SVGAGI.

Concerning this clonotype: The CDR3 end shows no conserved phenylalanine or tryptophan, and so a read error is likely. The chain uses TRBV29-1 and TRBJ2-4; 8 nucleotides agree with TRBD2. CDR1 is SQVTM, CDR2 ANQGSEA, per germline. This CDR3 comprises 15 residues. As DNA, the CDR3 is TGCAGCGCCACCCCGGGGGGGGGAGCCAAAAACGTTCAGTACCTC. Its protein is CSATPGGGAKNVQYL.

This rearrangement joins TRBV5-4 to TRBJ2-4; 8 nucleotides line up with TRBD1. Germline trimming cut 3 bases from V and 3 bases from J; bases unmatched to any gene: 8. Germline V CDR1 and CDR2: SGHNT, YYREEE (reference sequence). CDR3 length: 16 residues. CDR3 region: CASSSPQGVVKNIQYF. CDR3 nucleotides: TGTGCCAGCAGCTCGCCACAGGGGGTTGTCAAAAACATTCAGTACTTC.

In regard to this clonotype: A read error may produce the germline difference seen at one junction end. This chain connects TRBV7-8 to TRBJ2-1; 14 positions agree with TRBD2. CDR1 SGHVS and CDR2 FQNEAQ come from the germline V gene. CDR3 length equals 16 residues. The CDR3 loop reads CASSFRLAGGYNGQFF. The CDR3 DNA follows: TGTGCCAGCAGCTTTCGACTAGCGGGAGGGTACAATGGGCAGTTCTTC.